The T cell receptor (beta chain) under discussion was sequenced for a study of cytotoxic CD8 clonotypes in ibrutinib-treated CLL. V was pared by 4 bases and J by 3 bases, with 13 bases between. The CDR3 length is 14 residues. Germline V CDR1 and CDR2: SGHNT, YENEEA. This clone was detected only once. Profiled with immunoSEQ multiplex PCR; TCRdb holds only in-frame clones, not every one. Among 9,500 to 15,000 clones listed, about 59% were seen once. The sequences come from PBMCs, collected before ibrutinib treatment. The chain recombines TRBV11-3 with TRBJ2-7; D uncertain. This TCR derives from a human donor with chronic lymphocytic leukemia. CDR3 coding DNA: TGTGCCAGCAGCTCCCGCCCCATAAGCTACGAGCAGTACTTC. Translation: CASSSRPISYEQYF.